This TCR beta chain was documented in a study of CXCR3-negative and CXCR3-positive naive CD8 T cells. Study-level findings and limits: More hydrophobic TRB CDR3s were found in CXCR3-positive naive cells than in CXCR3-negative naive cells.

For this clonotype: Its antigen is not identified.

Every CD8+ T cell subset underwent triplicate sorting at around 280,000 cells apiece. The CDR3 has 16 residues. The V gene's germline CDR1 is SEHNR and CDR2 FQNEAQ (reference sequence). TRB cDNA libraries were made by UMI-labeled 5' RACE. TCRdb reanalyzed the 5' RACE reads and collapses them to one entry per CDR3 protein, without DNA. The sample is made up of nearly 110,000 distinct CDR3 sequences, and the top ten hold around 0.4% of it. The receptor's source is a human donor in good health. Some clones in this sample may be carry-over from other donors' samples. This chain uses TRBV7-9 with TRBJ2-2; lacking DNA, the TRBD1 call made by TCRdb goes unchecked. The sequencing input was naive CXCR3+ CD8+ T cells from blood. Subset described: CD45RO-CCR7+CD27+CD95- naive CD8+ T cells expressing CXCR3 (TNR3+). The CDR3 loop reads CASSLEESRETGELFF.